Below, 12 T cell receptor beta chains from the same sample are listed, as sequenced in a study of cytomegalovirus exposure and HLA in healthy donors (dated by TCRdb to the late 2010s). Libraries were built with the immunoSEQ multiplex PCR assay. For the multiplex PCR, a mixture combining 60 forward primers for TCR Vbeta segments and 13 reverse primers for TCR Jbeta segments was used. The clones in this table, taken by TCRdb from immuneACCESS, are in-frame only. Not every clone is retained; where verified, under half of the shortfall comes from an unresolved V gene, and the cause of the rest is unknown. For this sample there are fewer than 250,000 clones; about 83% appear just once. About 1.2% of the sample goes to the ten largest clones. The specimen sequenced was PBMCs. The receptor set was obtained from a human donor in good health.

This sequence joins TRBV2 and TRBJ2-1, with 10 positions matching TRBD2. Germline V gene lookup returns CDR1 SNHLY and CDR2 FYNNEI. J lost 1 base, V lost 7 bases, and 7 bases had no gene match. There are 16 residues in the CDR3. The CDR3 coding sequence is TGTGCCAGCACCAGGGGACTAGCGAGATCCTACAATGAGCAGTTCTTC. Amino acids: CASTRGLARSYNEQFF.

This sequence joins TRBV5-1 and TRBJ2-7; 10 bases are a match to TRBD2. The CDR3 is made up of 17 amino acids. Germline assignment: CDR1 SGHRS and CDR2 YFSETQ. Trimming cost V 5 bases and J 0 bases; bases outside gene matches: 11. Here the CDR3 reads CASSRGRSGRFSYEQYF. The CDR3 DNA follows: TGCGCCAGCAGTAGGGGTCGTAGCGGGAGGTTCTCCTACGAGCAGTACTTC.

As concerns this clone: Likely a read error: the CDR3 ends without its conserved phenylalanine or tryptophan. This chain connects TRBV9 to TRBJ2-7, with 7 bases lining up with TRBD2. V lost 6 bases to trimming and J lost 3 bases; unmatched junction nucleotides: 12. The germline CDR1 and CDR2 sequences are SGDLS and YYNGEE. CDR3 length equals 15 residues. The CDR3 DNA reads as TGTGCCAGCATCCTTCCTGGGACTACTCTCTACGAGCAGTACCTC. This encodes CASILPGTTLYEQYL.

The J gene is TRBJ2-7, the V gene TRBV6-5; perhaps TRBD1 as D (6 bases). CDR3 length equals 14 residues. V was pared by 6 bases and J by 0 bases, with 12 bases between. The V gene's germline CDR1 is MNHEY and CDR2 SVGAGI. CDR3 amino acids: CASRTGPHSYEQYF. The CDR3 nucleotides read TGTGCCAGCAGAACAGGGCCCCACTCCTACGAGCAGTACTTC.

The CDR3 region is CASSPGTVTSTDTQYF. DNA for the CDR3: TGCGCCAGCAGCCCAGGGACAGTGACTAGCACAGATACGCAGTATTTT. The V gene is TRBV4-3, the J gene TRBJ2-3; 7 nucleotides align to TRBD1. CDR1 LGHNA and CDR2 YSLEER come from the germline V gene. The CDR3 contains 16 residues. Unmatched junction bases numbered 7, after V lost 4 bases and J lost 0 bases.

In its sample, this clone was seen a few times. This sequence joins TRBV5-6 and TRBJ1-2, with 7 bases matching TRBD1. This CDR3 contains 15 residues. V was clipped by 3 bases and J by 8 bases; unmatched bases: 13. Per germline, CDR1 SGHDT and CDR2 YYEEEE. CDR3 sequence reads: CASSWTGQQMGGYTF. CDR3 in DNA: TGTGCCAGCAGCTGGACGGGACAGCAGATGGGGGGCTACACCTTC.

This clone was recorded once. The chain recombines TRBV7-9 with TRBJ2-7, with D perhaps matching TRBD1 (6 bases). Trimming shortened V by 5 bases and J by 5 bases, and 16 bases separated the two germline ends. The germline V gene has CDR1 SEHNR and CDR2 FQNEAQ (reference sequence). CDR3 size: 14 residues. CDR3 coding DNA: TGTGCCAGCAGCACCGGAACAGGGTTCGACGAGCAGTACTTC. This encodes CASSTGTGFDEQYF.

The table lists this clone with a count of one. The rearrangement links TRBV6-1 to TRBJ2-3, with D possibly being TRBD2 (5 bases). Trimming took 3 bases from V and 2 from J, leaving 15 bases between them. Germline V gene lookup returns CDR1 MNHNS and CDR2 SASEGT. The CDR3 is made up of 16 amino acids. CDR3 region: CASSDYGAATTDTQYF. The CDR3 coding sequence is TGTGCCAGCAGTGATTATGGAGCGGCTACCACAGATACGCAGTATTTT.

CDR3 bases: TGTGCCAGCAGCCAAGATCGTGGCCGTGTACAAGAGACCCAGTACTTC. This encodes CASSQDRGRVQETQYF. The gene calls are TRBV14 and TRBJ2-5; D is unresolved. The V gene lost 0 bases and the J gene lost 2 bases, with 13 bases spanning the gap. CDR3 size: 16 residues. The germline V gene encodes CDR1 SGHDN and CDR2 FVKESK.

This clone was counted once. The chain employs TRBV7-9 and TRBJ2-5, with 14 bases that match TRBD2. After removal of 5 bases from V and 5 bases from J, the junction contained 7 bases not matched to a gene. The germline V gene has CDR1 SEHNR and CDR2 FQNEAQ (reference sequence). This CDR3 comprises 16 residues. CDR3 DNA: TGTGCCAGCAGCCCGCGACTAGCGGGAGGGTATGAGACCCAGTACTTC. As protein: CASSPRLAGGYETQYF.

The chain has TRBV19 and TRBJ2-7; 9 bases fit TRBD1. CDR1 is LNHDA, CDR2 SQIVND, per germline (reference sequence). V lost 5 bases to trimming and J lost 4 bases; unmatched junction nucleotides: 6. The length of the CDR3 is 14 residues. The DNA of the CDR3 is TGTGCCAGTAGTCTACCGGGACAGGGTTACGAGCAGTACTTC. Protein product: CASSLPGQGYEQYF.

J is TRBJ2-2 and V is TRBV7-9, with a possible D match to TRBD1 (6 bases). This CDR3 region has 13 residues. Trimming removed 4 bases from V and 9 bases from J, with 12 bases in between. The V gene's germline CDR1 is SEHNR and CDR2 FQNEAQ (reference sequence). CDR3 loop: CASSYQGNRELFF. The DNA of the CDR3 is TGTGCCAGCAGCTATCAGGGGAACAGGGAGCTGTTTTTT.